This record concerns one T cell receptor (beta chain) sequence. The entry originates in a study of blood T cell repertoires in COVID-19. About the study: The United States, Italy and Spain supplied acute and convalescent COVID-19 samples. Sources were T cells, B-cell-depleted T cells, or PBMCs; the material itself was cDNA or gDNA.

Per the original methods: The assay estimated nucleated cells by amplifying reference gene primers. Method: immunoSEQ multiplex PCR; TCRdb's copy keeps in-frame clones and lacks some. That table furnishes V, J and clone size, whereas the DNA furnished D and trimming. In the table there are over 150,000 clones, approximately 83% of which are singletons. The V and J ends lost 2 bases and 0 bases respectively, with 10 bases between them. Per germline, CDR1 SGHAT and CDR2 FQNNGV. The length of the CDR3 is 16 residues. The origin of this receptor is a woman aged 55 to 70 with acute or convalescent COVID-19. The chain is built from TRBV11-2 and TRBJ1-4; D is unresolved. Sequencing was carried out using peripheral blood. CDR3 nucleotides: TGTGCCAGCAGCTTAAGTCGGGTTGCAACTAATGAAAAACTGTTTTTT. This translates into CASSLSRVATNEKLFF.